This T cell receptor (beta chain) is drawn from a study of T cell repertoires in cytomegalovirus infection. About the study: Through public TCR beta signatures, both CMV infection and matching HLA type were indicated. Study-wide results and limits: HLA-C-restricted CMV clonotypes gave the most frequent clonotype in two of eight donors. There were carriers of CMV plus the relevant HLA, and cumulative public TCR beta family frequency identified them.

This clonotype has a count of ten or more. The antigen is undetermined. Each CDR3 protein gets one entry after TCRdb re-called the reads with MiXCR. The sample carries some 180,000 distinct CDR3 sequences, approximately 9.6% recorded once. CDR3 length: 15 residues. With 4 bases removed from V and 0 bases from J, the gap between germline ends came to 9 bases. The germline gives CDR1 SEHNR, CDR2 FQNEAQ (reference sequence). The chain carries TRBV7-9 and TRBJ2-2; no firm D call. The receptor was derived from a human donor in good health (CMV status not recorded). Some clones in this sample may be carry-over from other donors' samples. Sequenced material: PBMCs. CDR3 in DNA: TGTGCCAGCAGCTCCGGACGGACGAACACCGGGGAGCTGTTTTTT. Its protein product is CASSSGRTNTGELFF.